This T cell receptor beta chain was retrieved from a study of blood T cell repertoires in COVID-19. Turning to the study itself: Samples taken during acute and convalescent COVID-19 were collected in the United States, Italy and Spain.

Source study methods: By means of reference gene primer amplification, nucleated cell counts were estimated. The method was immunoSEQ multiplex PCR; TCRdb's version includes in-frame clones alone and lacks a portion of them. That table gives V, J and clone size, and the DNA gave D and trimming. Here the sample spans about 280,000 clones, approximately 88% being singletons. V lost 2 bases, J lost 3 bases, and 3 bases stayed unmatched. CDR1 is MNHEY, CDR2 SVGAGI, per germline. The CDR3 spans 15 residues. V is TRBV6-5 and J is TRBJ2-7, with 11 bases matching TRBD1. Source material: peripheral blood. The receptor comes from a man younger than 35 with active or convalescent COVID-19. CDR3 protein: CASSYGDRGIYEQYF. The CDR3 bases are TGTGCCAGCAGTTACGGGGACAGGGGGATCTACGAGCAGTACTTC.